This record concerns one T cell receptor (beta chain) sequence. Antigen unknown. The data were obtained in a study of cytomegalovirus exposure and HLA in healthy donors. Study context: A data release that came early held some 79 million unique TCRs from HLA-typed donors. Study results and limitations: Reports state that TCR beta sequences accurately predicted most subjects' HLA-A and HLA-B alleles.

Primers: 60 Vbeta forward and 13 Jbeta reverse. The repertoire was sequenced with immunoSEQ multiplex PCR; TCRdb's copy has only in-frame clones and lacks some. The top ten hold about 5.4% of the sample, which has approximately 110,000 clones, about 78% seen once. The germline V gene has CDR1 SGHRS and CDR2 YFSETQ. The CDR3 spans 15 residues. After removal of 4 bases from V and 9 bases from J, the junction contained 9 bases not matched to a gene. The V call is TRBV5-1, the J call TRBJ2-4, with 11 bases fitting TRBD1. The sequence was obtained from a woman in her 30s in good health and CMV-seropositive. Material: PBMCs. The CDR3 is CASSPSGQGAGIQYF. The DNA of the CDR3 is TGCGCCAGCAGCCCTTCCGGACAGGGGGCAGGCATTCAGTACTTC.